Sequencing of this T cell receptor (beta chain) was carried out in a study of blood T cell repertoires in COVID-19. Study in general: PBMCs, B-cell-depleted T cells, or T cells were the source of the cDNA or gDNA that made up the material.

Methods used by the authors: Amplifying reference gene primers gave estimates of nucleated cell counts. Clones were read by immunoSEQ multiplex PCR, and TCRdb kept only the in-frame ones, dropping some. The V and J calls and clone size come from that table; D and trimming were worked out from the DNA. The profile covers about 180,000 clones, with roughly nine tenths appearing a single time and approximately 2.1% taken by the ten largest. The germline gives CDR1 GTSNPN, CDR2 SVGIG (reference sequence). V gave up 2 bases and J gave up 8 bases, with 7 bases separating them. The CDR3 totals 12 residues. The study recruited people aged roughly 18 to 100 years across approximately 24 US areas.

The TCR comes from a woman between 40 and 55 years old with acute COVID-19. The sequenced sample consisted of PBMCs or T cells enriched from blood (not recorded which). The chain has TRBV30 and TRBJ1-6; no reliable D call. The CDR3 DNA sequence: TGTGCCTGGAGTAACGGAGATTCACCCCTCCACTTT. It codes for CAWSNGDSPLHF.